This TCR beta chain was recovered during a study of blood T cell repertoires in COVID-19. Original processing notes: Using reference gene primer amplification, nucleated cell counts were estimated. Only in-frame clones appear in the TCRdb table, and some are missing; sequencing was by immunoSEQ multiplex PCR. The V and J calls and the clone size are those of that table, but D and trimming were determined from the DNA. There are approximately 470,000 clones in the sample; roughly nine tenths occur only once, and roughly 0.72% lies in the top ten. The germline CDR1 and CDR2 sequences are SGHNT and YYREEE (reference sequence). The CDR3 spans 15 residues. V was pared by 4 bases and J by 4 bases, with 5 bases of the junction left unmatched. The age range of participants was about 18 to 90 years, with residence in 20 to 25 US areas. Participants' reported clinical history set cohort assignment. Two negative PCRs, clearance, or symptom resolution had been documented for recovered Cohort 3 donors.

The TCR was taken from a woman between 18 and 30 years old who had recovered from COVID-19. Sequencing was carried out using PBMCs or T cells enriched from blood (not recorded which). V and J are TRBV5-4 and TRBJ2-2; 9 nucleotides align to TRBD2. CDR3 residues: CASSAGGYGTGELFF. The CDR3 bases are TGTGCCAGCAGCGCGGGGGGGTATGGCACCGGGGAGCTGTTTTTT.